The T cell receptor (beta chain) described here comes from a study of cytomegalovirus exposure and HLA in healthy donors. Generated by immunoSEQ multiplex PCR, the TCRdb table keeps only in-frame clones and is missing some. The repertoire holds tens of thousands of clones, with roughly 93% as singletons. Germline V gene lookup returns CDR1 SGHRS and CDR2 YFSETQ. This CDR3 is built from 14 residues. V dropped 4 bases and J dropped 2 bases, with 13 bases sitting between them. Regarding this clone: What it recognizes is unknown.

The study, taken as a whole, reports: Usually a TCR sequence was rare, but some public TCRs were found in many donors.

The sequenced sample was PBMCs. This clonotype originated in a man aged 25-45 years in good health and CMV-seronegative. This chain joins TRBV5-1 and TRBJ2-7; the D gene is possibly TRBD2 (6 bases). This chain's CDR3 is CASSGVGGTYEQYF. CDR3 in DNA: TGCGCCAGCAGCGGGGTCGGAGGGACCTACGAGCAGTACTTC.